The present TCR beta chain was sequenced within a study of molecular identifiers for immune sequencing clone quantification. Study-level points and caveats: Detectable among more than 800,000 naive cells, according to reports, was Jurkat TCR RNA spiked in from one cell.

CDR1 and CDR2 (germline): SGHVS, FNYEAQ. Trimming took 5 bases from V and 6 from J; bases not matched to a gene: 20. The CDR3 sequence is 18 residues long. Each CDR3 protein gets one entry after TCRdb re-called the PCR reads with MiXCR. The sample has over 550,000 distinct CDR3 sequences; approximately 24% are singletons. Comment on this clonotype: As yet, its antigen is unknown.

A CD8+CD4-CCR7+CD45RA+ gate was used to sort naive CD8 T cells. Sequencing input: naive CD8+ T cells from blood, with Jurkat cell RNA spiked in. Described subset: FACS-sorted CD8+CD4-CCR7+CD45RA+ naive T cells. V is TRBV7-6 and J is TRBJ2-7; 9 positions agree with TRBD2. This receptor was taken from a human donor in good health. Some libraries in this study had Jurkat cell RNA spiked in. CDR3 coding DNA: TGTGCCAGCAGCGACGGACTAAGCGGGGGGCCCCCAATGGGCGAGCAGTACTTC. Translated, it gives CASSDGLSGGPPMGEQYF.